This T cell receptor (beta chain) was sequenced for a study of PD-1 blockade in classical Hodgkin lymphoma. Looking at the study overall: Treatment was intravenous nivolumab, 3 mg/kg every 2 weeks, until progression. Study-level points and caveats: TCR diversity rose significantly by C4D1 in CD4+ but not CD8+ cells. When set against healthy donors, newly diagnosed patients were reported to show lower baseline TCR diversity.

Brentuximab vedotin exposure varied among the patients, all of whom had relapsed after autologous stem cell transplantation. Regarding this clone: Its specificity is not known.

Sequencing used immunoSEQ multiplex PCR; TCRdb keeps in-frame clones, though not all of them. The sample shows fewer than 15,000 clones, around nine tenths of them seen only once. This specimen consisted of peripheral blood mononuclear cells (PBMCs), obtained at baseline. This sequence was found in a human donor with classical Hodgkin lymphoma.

CDR3 residues: CASSLVGAGGTDEQFF. CDR3 nucleotide sequence: TGTGCCAGCAGCTTGGTAGGGGCAGGGGGCACGGATGAGCAGTTCTTC. The chain couples TRBV5-6 to TRBJ2-1, with 8 bases aligning to TRBD1. V lost 0 bases to trimming and J lost 8 bases; unmatched junction nucleotides: 10. The CDR3 extends over 16 amino acids. Per germline, CDR1 SGHDT and CDR2 YYEEEE.